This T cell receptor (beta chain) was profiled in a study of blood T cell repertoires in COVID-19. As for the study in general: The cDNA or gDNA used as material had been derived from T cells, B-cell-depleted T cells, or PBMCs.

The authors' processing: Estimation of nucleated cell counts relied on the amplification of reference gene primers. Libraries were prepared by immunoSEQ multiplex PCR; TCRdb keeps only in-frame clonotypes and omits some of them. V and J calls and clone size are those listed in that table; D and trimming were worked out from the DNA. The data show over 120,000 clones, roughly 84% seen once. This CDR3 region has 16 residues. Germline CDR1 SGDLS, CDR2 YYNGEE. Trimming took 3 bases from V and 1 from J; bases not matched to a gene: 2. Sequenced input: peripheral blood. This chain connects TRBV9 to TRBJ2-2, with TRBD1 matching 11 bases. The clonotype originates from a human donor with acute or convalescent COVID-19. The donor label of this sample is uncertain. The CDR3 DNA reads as TGTGCCAGCAGCGGGACAGGGGGCCTGAACACCGGGGAGCTGTTTTTT. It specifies CASSGTGGLNTGELFF.